A selection of T cell receptor beta chains follows, all from one sample in a study of control samples from healthy donors and cancer patients. Only in-frame clones appear in the TCRdb table, and some are missing; sequencing was by immunoSEQ multiplex PCR. The sample lists about 82,000 clones; about 93% were seen once. Sequenced material: blood. The receptors were sampled from a woman aged 18-29 years in good health. The CDR3 runs from the conserved cysteine through the conserved F or W. Fields, in order: V gene, CDR3 protein.

V: TRBV14
CDR3: CASSQGLYYGYTF

V: TRBV5-1
CDR3: CASSLDTGVSYNEQFF

V: TRBV9
CDR3: CASSVGTSGTDTQYF

V: TRBV2
CDR3: CASSEFGTQHF

V: TRBV25-1
CDR3: CASSLLSGGYTF

V: TRBV7-8
CDR3: CASSPGLADYEQYF

V: TRBV6-5
CDR3: CASSLKGKQETQYF

V: TRBV9
CDR3: CASSVGAREGHETQYF

V: TRBV10-3
CDR3: CAISEFGTRGADTQYF

V: TRBV29-1
CDR3: CSVTWDRAVTGELFF

V: TRBV10-2
CDR3: CASSVTKQANSPSPLHF

V: TRBV19
CDR3: CASSLLTLGSEAFF

V: TRBV5-4
CDR3: CASSPPGTGFNEQFF

V: TRBV28
CDR3: CATDGTGGRNQPQHF

V: TRBV3-1/TRBV3-2
CDR3: CASSRDSGGGDTEAFF

V: TRBV6-2/TRBV6-3
CDR3: CASSTSGTYNEQFF

V: TRBV18
CDR3: CASSQDGPYEQYF

V: TRBV19
CDR3: CASSIGVRVDYGYTF

V: TRBV7-2
CDR3: CASSLGLRGTDTQYF

V: TRBV28
CDR3: CASSYHSGGAWGEQYF

V: TRBV4-1
CDR3: CASSPRTNYGYTF

V: TRBV20-1
CDR3: CSASMGAPYEQYF

V: TRBV7-2
CDR3: CATSPGPMNTEAFF

V: TRBV3-1/TRBV3-2
CDR3: CASSPGSGQGDYGYTF

V: TRBV5-1
CDR3: CASSLHTGELFF

V: TRBV3-1/TRBV3-2
CDR3: CASSQVGSRTDTQYF

V: TRBV7-2
CDR3: CASSLLRETQYF

V: TRBV28
CDR3: CASSFTGGAYPTEAFF

V: TRBV6-6
CDR3: CASSVLRGALPKTQYF

V: TRBV5-1
CDR3: CASSPQGPYNSPLHF

V: TRBV6-6
CDR3: CASRQELAKNIQYF

V: TRBV7-9
CDR3: CASSRDSTDTQYF

V: TRBV18
CDR3: CASLRELNTEAFF

V: TRBV9
CDR3: CATARGRGTGANVLTF

V: TRBV7-3
CDR3: CASSLRTGRVGETQYF

V: TRBV7-9
CDR3: CASSLVGENEKLFF

V: TRBV7-6
CDR3: CASSPGASGGAVETQYF

V: TRBV7-3
CDR3: CASSSSGPSLNTEAFF

V: TRBV18
CDR3: CASSSGAGTVNEKLFF

V: TRBV7-3
CDR3: CASSLNQGNPEQFF

V: TRBV6-4
CDR3: CASSLSGGTDTQYF

V: TRBV28
CDR3: CASTKGEMGGAETQYF

V: TRBV9
CDR3: CASSAGPSGRNGETQYF

V: TRBV13
CDR3: CASSRDRIYNSPLHF

V: TRBV4-3
CDR3: CASSPGTAQETQYF

V: TRBV7-9
CDR3: CASSPSPVGETQYF

V: TRBV9
CDR3: CASSVMGASTDTQYF

V: TRBV5-4
CDR3: CASSRSQTTVNTEAFF